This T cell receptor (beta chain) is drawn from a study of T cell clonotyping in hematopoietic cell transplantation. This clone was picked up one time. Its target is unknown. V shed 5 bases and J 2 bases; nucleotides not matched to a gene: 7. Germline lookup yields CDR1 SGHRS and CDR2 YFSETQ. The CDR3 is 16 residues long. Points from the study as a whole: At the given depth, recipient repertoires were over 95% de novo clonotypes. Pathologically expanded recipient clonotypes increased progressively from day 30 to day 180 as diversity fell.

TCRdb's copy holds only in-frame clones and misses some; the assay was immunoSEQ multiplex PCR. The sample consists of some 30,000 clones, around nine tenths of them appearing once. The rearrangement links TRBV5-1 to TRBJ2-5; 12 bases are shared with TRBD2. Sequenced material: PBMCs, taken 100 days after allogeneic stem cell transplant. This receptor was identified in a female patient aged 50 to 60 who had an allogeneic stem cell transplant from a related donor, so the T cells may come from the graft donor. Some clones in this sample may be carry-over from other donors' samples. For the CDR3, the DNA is TGCGCCAGCAGTTCTGGACTAGCGGGGTCGCAAGAGACCCAGTACTTC. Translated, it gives CASSSGLAGSQETQYF.